This TCR beta chain is from a study of blood T cells in healthy people across ages (dated by TCRdb to between 2015 and 2016). As for the study more broadly: Template switching captured roughly one uniquely barcoded TCR beta cDNA molecule per two T cells in model experiments. Using the same blood draw, the study looked at two additional independent replicas of 1 million unique cDNA reads for two donors, one aged 18 to 29 and the other aged 80 or older. To avoid experimental bias, donors of different ages were distributed randomly across sequencing lanes. The study measured age-related changes in TCR beta repertoire diversity using deep sequencing normalized with unique cDNA molecular identifiers. Donors were grouped into four age groups: young (average roughly 17 years), middle-aged (around 39), aged (about 60) and long-lived (about 82). General findings and caveats noted by the study authors: Because profiling used bulk unsorted PBMCs, naive and antigen-experienced compartments could not be compared conclusively. There was a strong correlation between observed TCR beta diversity and the percentage of naive T cells measured by flow cytometry. Estimates of total diversity from one million sequenced T cells were regarded as lower bounds and underestimates. Compared with the aged group, the long-lived group had more naive CD4+ T cells, fewer expanded clones and increased TCR diversity, a pattern suggesting age selection. Donor CMV infection status was unknown, potentially confounding age-related changes in expanded clonotypes. As age increased, observed TCR beta diversity per million T cells dropped in a roughly linear way, and a significant reduction was already evident by age 40.

The receptor library was made with 5' RACE. The instrument given in TCRdb is Illumina HiSeq 2500. A second PCR of 7 to 11 cycles was run with a J-beta primer mix and a sample-barcoded 5' primer. A unique molecular identifier was introduced onto each TCR beta cDNA molecule by a template-switch 5' adaptor carrying 12 random nucleotides. Each sample yielded at least 3 million CDR3-containing paired-end reads. First-strand cDNA was synthesized from all RNA with the Mint cDNA synthesis kit, primed by a TRBC-specific oligonucleotide. After uracil-DNA glycosylase treatment, a first 18-cycle PCR used universal primers M1SS and BC2_uni_R on all cDNA. The authors' analysis ran thus. For normalization, 1 million high-quality reads, each with a distinct molecular identifier, were randomly selected from each sample. Instead of being binned into consensus sequences, reads that shared molecular identifiers were thrown out. CDR3 identification, clonotype clustering and error correction used MiTCR with a Q25 quality threshold and the strictest error-elimination algorithm. A nonparametric unseen species model with Euler transformation was used to estimate a lower bound on total TCR beta diversity. TCRdb cleaned the public reads at Q25 with fastp, built clones with MiXCR and kept in-frame beta chains. Each entry is one CDR3 protein sequence, shown with its most common DNA and genes. Clone size and V and J calls follow TCRdb, not the original study. Across this sample there are about 810,000 distinct CDR3 sequences, with around 34% seen only once. 10% to 15% of the sample belongs to the ten largest clones.

The roughly 42 donors, aged about 6 to 100 years, were systemically healthy Caucasian individuals from Russia. Around 9.8 milliliters of peripheral blood were collected from each donor into EDTA-treated Vacutainer tubes. Ficoll-Paque density-gradient centrifugation was used to isolate PBMCs, with at least 7 million obtained per sample. Trizol reagent was used to extract total RNA from PBMCs, with at least 6 micrograms per sample. The percentages of naive CD45RAhigh/CD27high T cells were determined by flow cytometry on a PBMC aliquot from every donor. About this clonotype: There is no known antigen for this receptor. No base quality information exists; no much larger clone differs at one position.

Relative to germline, V is 4 bases shorter and J is 1 base shorter, with 14 bases between their ends. CDR1 ENHRY and CDR2 SYGVKD are derived from the germline V gene. Including the terminal cysteine and phenylalanine, the CDR3 comprises 17 residues. Of the read, only the CDR3 DNA is kept; its 51 bases are in frame from base 1. The TCR sequence derives from a young man in good health. Recombination linked TRBV10-3 to TRBJ2-6; the D element could tentatively be TRBD1 or TRBD2, as 5 bases agree for each. Sequenced sample: blood. The CDR3 loop reads CAISGDSRTSGANVLTF. The DNA sequence follows: TGTGCCATCAGTGGCGACAGTAGGACTTCTGGGGCCAACGTCCTGACTTTC.